Given below is one T cell receptor beta chain in context. What it binds is not known. These data are taken from a study of OX40 agonist ivuxolimab in advanced cancers. Trimming removed 7 bases at V and 6 bases at J, with 13 bases between. The CDR3 is 11 residues long. In germline, CDR1 is SQVTM, CDR2 ANQGSEA. Points from the study as a whole: The specificity for antigen of the expanded peripheral T cells was not determined. CD4+ and CD8+ blood T cells expanded clonally by week 6 at 0.1 to 3.0 mg/kg.

Method: immunoSEQ multiplex PCR; TCRdb's copy keeps in-frame clones and lacks some. The sample shows about 110,000 clones, about nine tenths of them seen only once. This TCR came from an adult with an advanced solid tumor such as melanoma, head and neck, liver or kidney cancer. Sequenced here: CD4+ or CD8+ T cells sorted from blood, sampled in a trial of the OX40 agonist ivuxolimab. The chain combines TRBV29-1 with TRBJ2-7, with D maybe TRBD1 (6 bases). Written as DNA, the CDR3 is TGCAGCGGCCAACAGGGAAGCGAGCAGTACTTC. This sequence encodes CSGQQGSEQYF.